This T cell receptor (beta chain) was documented in a study of blood T cell repertoires in COVID-19. Seattle patients were enrolled while actively infected and followed longitudinally. Original handling: Reference gene primer amplification in the assay estimated nucleated cell counts. Data came from immunoSEQ multiplex PCR; TCRdb stores just in-frame clones and leaves some out. The V and J calls and clone size were taken over from that table, and D and trimming were inferred from the DNA. The repertoire holds fewer than 700,000 clones, with about 89% as singletons. The sequence came from a woman aged 45-65 years with COVID-19, enrolled during active disease. Input material: peripheral blood.

This chain's CDR3 is CASSYRVGEAFF. For the CDR3, the DNA is TGTGCCAGCAGTTACAGGGTAGGTGAAGCTTTCTTT. This chain uses TRBV28 with TRBJ1-1, with a tentative D call TRBD1 (6 bases). V gave up 4 bases and J gave up 7 bases, with 10 bases separating them. Germline CDR1 MDHEN, CDR2 SYDVKM. The CDR3 covers 12 residues.